This entry describes one T cell receptor beta chain. Its antigen remains unidentified. No base quality values were provided; no much bigger clone lies one nucleotide off. The sample belongs to a study of blood T cell repertoires in COVID-19 (dated by TCRdb to 2020 to 2022). General notes on the study: Samples covering the acute and convalescent phases of COVID-19 were provided by collaborators in the United States, Italy and Spain. The material from the prospective study consisted of cDNA or gDNA derived from T cells, B-cell-depleted T cells, or PBMCs. Subjects who had been exposed to COVID-19, were actively infected with it, or had recovered from it provided the deeply sampled blood TCRbeta repertoires that made up the dataset. The repertoires were released in a freely available public database intended as a resource for research on the immune response to SARS-CoV-2. Samples were obtained from the ongoing ImmuneRACE study (first 160 participants) and from approximately 1,200 subjects provided by 6 global collaborators. A de-identified subject ID, COVID-19 status, age in years and sex were almost always included in the sample metadata. Where HLA class I and class II types were available, the types were taken from metadata supplied by the sample provider, not from assay-based typing. What the research found in general, with its limitations: Clinical and demographic metadata were provided uncurated, with the amount varying by source and participant.

The collaborating institutions used their own protocols to collect whole blood in K2EDTA tubes. For TCRbeta analysis, collaborators shipped samples as frozen whole blood, isolated PBMCs, or DNA extracted from either of those sample types. TCRbeta CDR3 regions were amplified from genomic DNA using the immunoSEQ Assay, a bias-controlled multiplex PCR. Regarding the original processing steps: The number of nucleated cells in each sample was estimated from the amplification of reference gene primers within the assay. To quantify the absolute abundance of each unique TCRbeta CDR3 rearrangement, sequence reads were collapsed and filtered. For each sample, productive Simpson clonality was calculated as the square root of Simpson's diversity index over productive rearrangements. TCRdb took over this immuneACCESS table, retaining in-frame rearrangements with V and J assigned. Such tables are incomplete; in checked studies, under half of the missing clones stem from an unresolved V gene, and the remainder is unexplained. The D gene and trimming were derived from the DNA, and the V and J assignments and clone size from that table. For this sample there are around 320,000 clones; 85% appear just once. Of the sample, around 7.2% falls within the top ten clones.

Sequenced sample: peripheral blood. The TCR sequence derives from a human donor in a cohort sampled during active COVID-19.

The CDR3 is CASSGDTIYF. The base sequence is TGTGCCAGCTCCGGGGACACCATATATTTT. The chain employs TRBV7-9 and TRBJ1-3; too little of a D gene remains to name it. Trimming removed 8 bases from V and 8 bases from J, leaving 7 bases between the germline ends. CDR1 and CDR2 (SEHNR, FQNEAQ) derive from the germline V gene (reference sequence). Spanning cysteine to phenylalanine, the CDR3 consists of 10 amino acids. Of the read, only the CDR3 DNA is kept; its 30 bases are in frame from base 1.